Listed below are T cell receptor beta chains from one sample, sequenced in a study of shared clonotypes between healthy human individuals. The table came from immunoSEQ multiplex PCR; TCRdb's copy has only in-frame clones and leaves some out. This sample yields around 980,000 clones, of which 78% are seen a single time; roughly 0.55% belongs to the top ten. The source material was memory CD4+ T cells from PBMCs. These receptor sequences come from a man between 18 and 35 years old in good health. Some clones in this sample may be carry-over from other donors' samples. CDR3s include the opening cysteine and the closing phenylalanine or tryptophan. Fields, in order: clone size, J gene, V gene, D gene, CDR3 protein, CDR3 DNA. A D gene is named only where the DNA matches it firmly. Not all rows give a size; the values are once, few, many and, for expanded clones, a class.

clone_size: -; j_call: TRBJ2-5; v_call: TRBV5-6; d_call: TRBD1; cdr3_aa: CASSKPAGGRETQYF; cdr3_nt: TGTGCCAGCAGCAAACCGGCAGGGGGCAGGGAGACCCAGTACTTC
clone_size: few; j_call: TRBJ2-7; v_call: TRBV28; d_call: -; cdr3_aa: CASTVRGLGGEQYF; cdr3_nt: TGTGCCAGCACCGTAAGAGGCCTGGGAGGCGAGCAGTACTTC
clone_size: -; j_call: TRBJ2-7; v_call: TRBV5-4; d_call: TRBD1; cdr3_aa: CASSRTGTGPLWEQYF; cdr3_nt: TGTGCCAGCAGCAGAACCGGGACAGGGCCGCTTTGGGAGCAGTACTTC
clone_size: -; j_call: TRBJ1-4; v_call: TRBV27; d_call: -; cdr3_aa: CASSLSKFGEKLFF; cdr3_nt: TGTGCCAGCAGTTTATCAAAGTTCGGCGAAAAACTGTTTTTT
clone_size: -; j_call: TRBJ2-5; v_call: TRBV28; d_call: -; cdr3_aa: CASSFESDNEGETQYF; cdr3_nt: TGTGCCAGCAGTTTTGAGTCCGACAATGAGGGAGAGACCCAGTACTTC
clone_size: -; j_call: TRBJ2-7; v_call: TRBV19; d_call: TRBD2; cdr3_aa: CASSTHSGRSYEQYF; cdr3_nt: TGTGCCAGTAGTACGCATAGCGGGAGATCCTACGAGCAGTACTTC
clone_size: -; j_call: TRBJ2-2; v_call: TRBV7-9; d_call: TRBD2; cdr3_aa: CASSFRLAGSGELFF; cdr3_nt: TGTGCCAGCAGCTTTCGATTAGCGGGATCCGGGGAGCTGTTTTTT
clone_size: -; j_call: TRBJ2-7; v_call: TRBV12-5; d_call: -; cdr3_aa: CASGLVQEGAYEQYF; cdr3_nt: TGTGCTAGTGGTTTGGTACAGGAGGGTGCCTACGAGCAGTACTTC
clone_size: few; j_call: TRBJ1-5; v_call: TRBV27; d_call: -; cdr3_aa: CASSTGHQPQHF; cdr3_nt: TGTGCCAGCAGCACAGGGCATCAGCCCCAGCATTTT
clone_size: -; j_call: TRBJ2-3; v_call: TRBV30; d_call: -; cdr3_aa: CAWSLSLRADTQYF; cdr3_nt: TGTGCCTGGAGTTTATCTTTGAGGGCAGATACGCAGTATTTT
clone_size: -; j_call: TRBJ2-7; v_call: TRBV29-1; d_call: -; cdr3_aa: CSVEGPQREQYF; cdr3_nt: TGCAGCGTTGAGGGACCCCAACGTGAGCAGTACTTC
clone_size: -; j_call: TRBJ2-3; v_call: TRBV5-1; d_call: TRBD1; cdr3_aa: CASRPRQGAPTDTQYF; cdr3_nt: TGCGCCAGCCGCCCGAGACAGGGTGCCCCCACAGATACGCAGTATTTT
clone_size: -; j_call: TRBJ2-7; v_call: TRBV10-2; d_call: -; cdr3_aa: CASRTAGSYEQYF; cdr3_nt: TGCGCCAGCAGGACGGCCGGTTCCTACGAGCAGTACTTC
clone_size: -; j_call: TRBJ2-5; v_call: TRBV6-1; d_call: -; cdr3_aa: CASLWTGRGVETQYF; cdr3_nt: TGTGCCAGCTTATGGACAGGGAGGGGGGTGGAGACCCAGTACTTC
clone_size: -; j_call: TRBJ2-2; v_call: TRBV7-9; d_call: -; cdr3_aa: CASSFWGGELFF; cdr3_nt: TGTGCCAGCAGCTTCTGGGGCGGGGAGCTGTTTTTT
clone_size: -; j_call: TRBJ2-4; v_call: TRBV6-1; d_call: TRBD2; cdr3_aa: CASIREASPDIQYF; cdr3_nt: TGTGCCAGCATACGGGAGGCCTCCCCCGACATTCAGTACTTC
clone_size: few; j_call: TRBJ2-1; v_call: TRBV11-2; d_call: TRBD2; cdr3_aa: CASSSGVGSGTHNEQFF; cdr3_nt: TGTGCCAGCAGCTCTGGGGTGGGTAGCGGGACGCACAATGAGCAGTTCTTC
clone_size: many; j_call: TRBJ1-3; v_call: TRBV10-3; d_call: TRBD1; cdr3_aa: CAISEGGDSGNTIYF; cdr3_nt: TGTGCCATCAGTGAAGGGGGCGATTCTGGAAACACCATATATTTT
clone_size: -; j_call: TRBJ2-5; v_call: TRBV5-1; d_call: -; cdr3_aa: CASSLEGGPYQETQYF; cdr3_nt: TGCGCCAGCAGCTTGGAAGGGGGGCCGTACCAAGAGACCCAGTACTTC
clone_size: -; j_call: TRBJ2-7; v_call: TRBV5-4; d_call: TRBD2; cdr3_aa: CASSLQAGEESKYF; cdr3_nt: TGTGCCAGCAGCCTTCAGGCGGGGGAGGAGTCTAAGTACTTC
clone_size: few; j_call: TRBJ2-1; v_call: TRBV7-3; d_call: TRBD1; cdr3_aa: CASSLTGSNNEQFF; cdr3_nt: TGTGCCAGCAGCTTGACAGGGTCCAATAATGAGCAGTTCTTC
clone_size: -; j_call: TRBJ1-1; v_call: TRBV5-6; d_call: TRBD1; cdr3_aa: CASSFWTGQNTEVFF; cdr3_nt: TGTGCCAGCAGCTTCTGGACAGGGCAGAACACTGAAGTTTTCTTT
clone_size: -; j_call: TRBJ1-2; v_call: TRBV28; d_call: TRBD1; cdr3_aa: CASSTRDSYGYTF; cdr3_nt: TGTGCCAGCAGTACCCGGGACAGCTATGGCTACACCTTC
clone_size: -; j_call: TRBJ2-7; v_call: TRBV29-1; d_call: -; cdr3_aa: CSVEPGLGTKQYF; cdr3_nt: TGCAGCGTAGAACCGGGACTGGGCACAAAGCAGTACTTC
clone_size: -; j_call: TRBJ2-2; v_call: TRBV12-5; d_call: -; cdr3_aa: CASGSRNTGELFF; cdr3_nt: TGTGCTAGTGGTTCGCGGAACACCGGGGAGCTGTTTTTT
clone_size: -; j_call: TRBJ2-7; v_call: TRBV2; d_call: TRBD1; cdr3_aa: CASSQHAGTGAGEQYF; cdr3_nt: TGTGCCAGCAGTCAACACGCCGGGACAGGAGCTGGCGAGCAGTACTTC
clone_size: -; j_call: TRBJ1-1; v_call: TRBV30; d_call: -; cdr3_aa: CAWLRFTDTEAFF; cdr3_nt: TGTGCCTGGCTGAGATTCACGGACACTGAAGCTTTCTTT
clone_size: few; j_call: TRBJ2-7; v_call: TRBV21-1; d_call: -; cdr3_aa: CASLPAGGQGDSGSYEQYF; cdr3_nt: TGTGCCAGCTTACCGGCCGGGGGACAGGGGGACTCAGGCTCCTACGAGCAGTACTTC
clone_size: -; j_call: TRBJ1-4; v_call: TRBV5-8; d_call: -; cdr3_aa: CASSLRGSNEKLFF; cdr3_nt: TGTGCCAGCAGCTTGAGAGGGTCCAATGAAAAACTGTTTTTT
clone_size: -; j_call: TRBJ1-1; v_call: TRBV23-1; d_call: -; cdr3_aa: CASSQSRQKAFF; cdr3_nt: TGCGCCAGCAGTCAATCGCGACAGAAAGCTTTCTTT
clone_size: many; j_call: TRBJ2-2; v_call: TRBV27; d_call: -; cdr3_aa: CASRFGGPTGELFF; cdr3_nt: TGTGCCAGCAGATTTGGGGGTCCCACCGGGGAGCTGTTTTTT
clone_size: -; j_call: TRBJ2-3; v_call: TRBV11-3; d_call: -; cdr3_aa: CASSPGGTPTDTQYF; cdr3_nt: TGTGCCAGCAGCCCTGGGGGAACCCCCACAGATACGCAGTATTTT
clone_size: -; j_call: TRBJ1-4; v_call: TRBV19; d_call: -; cdr3_aa: CASSGARTATNEKLFF; cdr3_nt: TGTGCCAGTAGCGGGGCCCGGACGGCAACTAATGAAAAACTGTTTTTT
clone_size: -; j_call: TRBJ2-5; v_call: TRBV29-1; d_call: -; cdr3_aa: CSGRAPGETQYF; cdr3_nt: TGCAGCGGGAGGGCTCCGGGAGAGACCCAGTACTTC
clone_size: -; j_call: TRBJ1-1; v_call: TRBV5-8; d_call: TRBD1; cdr3_aa: CASIHYETGGRMGAFF; cdr3_nt: TGTGCCAGCATCCACTATGAAACAGGGGGCCGAATGGGGGCTTTCTTT
clone_size: -; j_call: TRBJ2-3; v_call: TRBV7-3; d_call: -; cdr3_aa: CASSKQGPGRTDTQYF; cdr3_nt: TGTGCCAGCAGCAAACAGGGACCCGGACGCACAGATACGCAGTATTTT
clone_size: -; j_call: TRBJ1-2; v_call: TRBV6-1; d_call: TRBD1; cdr3_aa: CASSVGLQGTYGYTF; cdr3_nt: TGTGCCAGCAGTGTAGGCCTACAGGGGACCTATGGCTACACCTTC
clone_size: -; j_call: TRBJ2-4; v_call: TRBV13; d_call: -; cdr3_aa: CASSRTAENIQYF; cdr3_nt: TGTGCCAGCAGTCGCACGGCGGAAAACATTCAGTACTTC
clone_size: -; j_call: TRBJ2-7; v_call: TRBV6-1; d_call: -; cdr3_aa: CASSAAWASEQYF; cdr3_nt: TGTGCCAGCAGTGCCGCGTGGGCCAGCGAGCAGTACTTC
clone_size: -; j_call: TRBJ2-5; v_call: TRBV15; d_call: -; cdr3_aa: CATSREGLRTQYF; cdr3_nt: TGTGCCACCAGCAGAGAGGGACTCCGGACCCAGTACTTC
clone_size: -; j_call: TRBJ2-5; v_call: TRBV19; d_call: -; cdr3_aa: CASNIVGETQYF; cdr3_nt: TGTGCCAGTAATATTGTGGGAGAGACCCAGTACTTC
clone_size: -; j_call: TRBJ1-1; v_call: TRBV28; d_call: TRBD1; cdr3_aa: CASSTNRQGNTEAFF; cdr3_nt: TGTGCCAGCAGTACAAACCGACAGGGGAACACTGAAGCTTTCTTT
clone_size: -; j_call: TRBJ1-5; v_call: TRBV2; d_call: -; cdr3_aa: CASSRRGENQPQHF; cdr3_nt: TGTGCCAGCAGTCGTAGGGGGGAAAATCAGCCCCAGCATTTT
clone_size: once; j_call: TRBJ1-1; v_call: TRBV5-1; d_call: -; cdr3_aa: CASSLVGRGSGMNTEAFF; cdr3_nt: TGCGCCAGCAGCTTGGTCGGCAGGGGCTCGGGCATGAACACTGAAGCTTTCTTT